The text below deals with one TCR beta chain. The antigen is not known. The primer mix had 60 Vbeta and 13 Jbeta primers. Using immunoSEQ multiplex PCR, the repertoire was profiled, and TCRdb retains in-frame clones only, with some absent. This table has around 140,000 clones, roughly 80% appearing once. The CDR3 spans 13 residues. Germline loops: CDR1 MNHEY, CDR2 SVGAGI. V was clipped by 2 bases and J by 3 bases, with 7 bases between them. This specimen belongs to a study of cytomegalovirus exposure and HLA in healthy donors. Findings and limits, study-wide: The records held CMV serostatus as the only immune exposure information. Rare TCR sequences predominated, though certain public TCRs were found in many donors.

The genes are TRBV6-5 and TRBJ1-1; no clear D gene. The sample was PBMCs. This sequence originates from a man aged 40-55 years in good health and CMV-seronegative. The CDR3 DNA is TGTGCCAGCAGTTACCTTGTAGACACTGAAGCTTTCTTT. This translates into CASSYLVDTEAFF.